The 32 T cell receptor beta chains listed next were all sequenced from one sample in a study of OX40 agonist ivuxolimab in advanced cancers. Sequencing used immunoSEQ multiplex PCR; TCRdb keeps in-frame clones, though not all of them. The sample contains around 100,000 clones, 90% of which appear only once. Sequencing used CD4+ or CD8+ T cells sorted from blood, obtained in a trial of the OX40 agonist ivuxolimab. The receptor set was obtained from an adult with an advanced solid tumor such as melanoma, head and neck, liver or kidney cancer.

The V and J genes are TRBV9 and TRBJ2-2; D not resolved. The ends were cut back, 4 bases at V and 5 bases at J, with 15 bases in the middle. CDR3 length equals 15 residues. The germline CDR1 and CDR2 sequences are SGDLS and YYNGEE. Here the CDR3 reads CASSPLSGLTGELFF. CDR3 in DNA: TGTGCCAGCAGCCCTCTCAGTGGGCTAACCGGGGAGCTGTTTTTT. The full variable domain, its missing parts supplied by reference TRBV9 and TRBJ2-2, is DSGVTQTPKHLITATGQRVTLRCSPRSGDLSVYWYQQSLDQGLQFLIQYYNGEERAKGNILERFSAQQFPDLHSELNLSSLELGDSALYFCASSPLSGLTGELFFGEGSRLTVL.

The CDR3 sequence: CASSAPGTPTLDTQYF. The DNA of the CDR3 is TGTGCCAGCAGTGCACCCGGGACACCGACTTTGGATACGCAGTATTTT. This chain links TRBV28 with TRBJ2-3; D is perhaps TRBD1 (6 bases). Germline V gives CDR1 MDHEN, CDR2 SYDVKM. The CDR3 length is 16 residues. V dropped 5 bases and J dropped 6 bases, with 21 bases sitting between them.

This chain joins TRBV2 and TRBJ1-6, with D unresolved. This CDR3 has 12 amino acids. The V gene's germline CDR1 is SNHLY and CDR2 FYNNEI. The germline V and J ends were trimmed by 7 bases and 4 bases, with 5 bases remaining between them. The chain's CDR3 is CASTGYNSPLHF. The CDR3, as DNA: TGTGCCAGCACAGGTTATAATTCACCCCTCCACTTT.

The gene calls are TRBV7-2 and TRBJ2-1; 10 positions match TRBD2. The CDR3 is 15 residues long. Looked up from germline, CDR1 is SGHTA and CDR2 is FQGNSA. J lost 8 bases, V lost 8 bases, and 12 bases had no gene match. The CDR3 coding sequence is TGTGCCAGCGCGAAACTAGCGGGATTATTGTATGAGCAGTTCTTC. Amino acids: CASAKLAGLLYEQFF. Drawing the rest from reference TRBV7-2 and TRBJ2-1, the complete variable domain is GAGVSQSPSNKVTEKGKDVELRCDPISGHTALYWYRQSLGQGLEFLIYFQGNSAPDKSGLPSDRFSAERTGGSVSTLTIQRTQQEDSAVYLCASAKLAGLLYEQFFGPGTRLTVL.

V and J are TRBV30 and TRBJ1-5; a possible D gene is TRBD1 (5 bases). This CDR3 is 12 amino acids long. V shed 5 bases and J shed 5 bases, with 10 bases lying between them. Germline CDR1 GTSNPN, CDR2 SVGIG (reference sequence). The CDR3 protein is CAWGDSHQPQHF. Written as DNA, the CDR3 is TGTGCCTGGGGGGACTCCCATCAGCCCCAGCATTTT.

The J gene is TRBJ2-7, the V gene TRBV19, with TRBD1 matching 7 bases. V lost 2 bases and J lost 3; bases outside the gene matches: 7. CDR3 length equals 15 residues. From germline, CDR1 is LNHDA and CDR2 SQIVND (reference sequence). CDR3 residues: CASSIQARTGYEQYF. CDR3 DNA sequence: TGTGCCAGTAGTATACAGGCCCGGACAGGCTACGAGCAGTACTTC.

This chain uses TRBV11-2 with TRBJ2-1; 7 nucleotides match TRBD2. The CDR3 length is 15 residues. J gave up 0 bases and V 5 bases, and 4 bases lay outside the gene matches. Germline V gene lookup returns CDR1 SGHAT and CDR2 FQNNGV. In DNA, the CDR3 is TGTGCCAGCAGCCTAGCGGCCAGCTCCTACAATGAGCAGTTCTTC. Protein: CASSLAASSYNEQFF. The full variable domain, in which reference TRBV11-2 and TRBJ2-1 provide the parts outside the CDR3, is EAGVAQSPRYKIIEKRQSVAFWCNPISGHATLYWYQQILGQGPKLLIQFQNNGVVDDSQLPKDRFSAERLKGVDSTLKIQPAKLEDSAVYLCASSLAASSYNEQFFGPGTRLTVL.

The chain uses TRBV25-1 and TRBJ1-1, with no clear D. This CDR3 spans 13 amino acids. The germline V gene encodes CDR1 MGHDK and CDR2 SYGVNS. V was clipped by 0 bases and J by 1 base, with 3 bases between them. Here the CDR3 reads CASSEYGNTEAFF. In DNA form, the CDR3 reads TGTGCCAGCAGTGAATACGGGAACACTGAAGCTTTCTTT. The full variable domain, rest sourced from reference TRBV25-1 and TRBJ1-1, is EADIYQTPRYLVIGTGKKITLECSQTMGHDKMYWYQQDPGMELHLIHYSYGVNSTEKGDLSSESTVSRIRTEHFPLTLESARPSHTSQYLCASSEYGNTEAFFGQGTRLTVV.

This clone was counted a single time. The rearrangement joins TRBV28 to TRBJ1-1; perhaps TRBD1 as D (5 bases). The CDR3 consists of 13 residues. V gave up 5 bases and J gave up 12 bases, with 19 bases separating them. Germline V gene lookup returns CDR1 MDHEN and CDR2 SYDVKM. The CDR3 protein is CASSTHTAGTPFF. The CDR3 DNA follows: TGTGCCAGCAGTACCCACACGGCCGGGACGCCTTTCTTT.

The chain joins TRBV11-3 to TRBJ2-1, with a weak D call TRBD2 (5 bases). The V gene lost 5 bases and the J gene lost 7 bases, with 9 bases spanning the gap. Germline CDR1 and CDR2: SGHNT and YENEEA. The CDR3 totals 12 residues. The CDR3 spells CASSRTGNEQFF. The CDR3, as DNA: TGTGCCAGCAGCCGGACGGGGAATGAGCAGTTCTTC.

J is TRBJ1-4 and V is TRBV20-1; 7 bases are a match to TRBD1. Germline V gene lookup returns CDR1 DFQATT and CDR2 SNEGSKA (reference sequence). V was clipped by 5 bases and J by 13 bases; unmatched bases: 7. This CDR3 has 11 residues. The chain's CDR3 is CSASRDSGLFF. Written as DNA, the CDR3 is TGCAGTGCTTCCCGGGACAGCGGACTGTTTTTT.

The chain couples TRBV7-8 to TRBJ2-2; the D gene is possibly TRBD2 (5 bases). V lost 8 bases and J lost 5, with 15 bases in between. The CDR3 spans 14 residues. CDR1 SGHVS and CDR2 FQNEAQ come from the germline V gene. Written as DNA, the CDR3 is TGTGCCAGCGCCCGCCGGGGTAGGACCGGGGAGCTGTTTTTT. This translates into CASARRGRTGELFF.

The genes are TRBV27 and TRBJ1-3, with D hard to call. Germline V lookup: CDR1 MNHEY, CDR2 SMNVEV (reference sequence). The CDR3 loop spans 13 amino acids. V was pared by 6 bases and J by 0 bases, with 6 bases between. The CDR3 region has the DNA TGTGCCAGCAGAAAGAGCTCTGGAAACACCATATATTTT. Its protein is CASRKSSGNTIYF.

The gene calls are TRBV7-2 and TRBJ1-5; a possible D gene is TRBD1 (5 bases). In germline, CDR1 is SGHTA, CDR2 FQGNSA. Trimming pared 0 bases from V and 1 base from J, leaving 10 bases between. This CDR3 has 16 residues. The CDR3 nucleotides read TGTGCCAGCAGCTTAGCGGGGGGATTGAGCAATCAGCCCCAGCATTTT. It translates to CASSLAGGLSNQPQHF. Together with reference TRBV7-2 and TRBJ1-5, the CDR3 gives the full variable domain: GAGVSQSPSNKVTEKGKDVELRCDPISGHTALYWYRQSLGQGLEFLIYFQGNSAPDKSGLPSDRFSAERTGGSVSTLTIQRTQQEDSAVYLCASSLAGGLSNQPQHFGDGTRLSIL.

The table lists this clone with a count of one. This chain links TRBV19 with TRBJ1-1, with a weak D call TRBD1 (6 bases). The CDR3 spans 17 residues. The V gene lost 4 bases and the J gene lost 0 bases, with 18 bases spanning the gap. The germline V gene has CDR1 LNHDA and CDR2 SQIVND (reference sequence). CDR3 sequence (DNA): TGTGCCAGTAGTACCCCGCTTTGGGGGGCTATGAACACTGAAGCTTTCTTT. The encoded protein is CASSTPLWGAMNTEAFF.

The V and J genes are TRBV18 and TRBJ2-6, with D hard to call. Germline V gene sequence: CDR1 KGHSH, CDR2 LQKENI. The length of the CDR3 is 17 residues. V lost 4 bases to trimming and J lost 0 bases, with 13 bases between them. This chain's CDR3 is CASSHATGSSGANVLTF. CDR3 nucleotides: TGTGCCAGCTCACACGCAACGGGTAGCTCTGGGGCCAACGTCCTGACTTTC.

The CDR3 bases are TGCGCCAGCAGCTCGAGGGGGAGCTCCTACGAGCAGTACTTC. This codes for CASSSRGSSYEQYF. The chain recombines TRBV5-1 with TRBJ2-7, with a possible D match to TRBD1 (6 bases). Germline V CDR1 and CDR2: SGHRS, YFSETQ. Trimming took off 3 bases at V and 0 bases at J, with 10 bases between the two ends. This CDR3 spans 14 amino acids.

The chain carries TRBV5-4 and TRBJ2-1; D is uncertain. Per the germline V gene, CDR1 is SGHNT and CDR2 is YYREEE (reference sequence). This CDR3 has 13 amino acids. The germline V and J ends were trimmed by 3 bases and 7 bases, with 11 bases remaining between them. CDR3 nucleotides: TGTGCCAGCAGCTCCAGTCGGAAGAATGAGCAGTTCTTC. The encoded protein is CASSSSRKNEQFF.

This sequence joins TRBV5-1 and TRBJ1-4; D unresolved. CDR1 is SGHRS, CDR2 YFSETQ, per germline. There are 15 residues in the CDR3. V was pared by 3 bases and J by 2 bases, with 11 bases between. CDR3 protein: CASSWVQGTNEKLFF. The CDR3 region has the DNA TGCGCCAGCAGCTGGGTGCAAGGTACTAATGAAAAACTGTTTTTT.

This clone was seen a few times. The chain couples TRBV5-4 to TRBJ2-3; D possibly corresponds to TRBD2 (6 bases). Trimming took 4 bases from V and 6 from J, leaving 21 bases between them. Germline V lookup: CDR1 SGHNT, CDR2 YYREEE (reference sequence). The CDR3 is 16 amino acids. This CDR3 reads CASSPSGVIAPDTQYF. Here the CDR3 DNA reads TGTGCCAGCAGCCCCTCGGGGGTTATAGCTCCCGATACGCAGTATTTT. The entire variable domain, with the rest obtained from reference TRBV5-4 and TRBJ2-3, is as follows: ETGVTQSPTHLIKTRGQQVTLRCSSQSGHNTVSWYQQALGQGPQFIFQYYREEENGRGNFPPRFSGLQFPNYSSELNVNALELDDSALYLCASSPSGVIAPDTQYFGPGTRLTVL.

The chain carries TRBV7-6 and TRBJ2-2; 10 bases match TRBD2. Germline V CDR1 and CDR2: SGHVS, FNYEAQ. The CDR3 has 16 residues. V gave up 6 bases and J gave up 6 bases; unmatched junction bases: 10. DNA of the CDR3: TGTGCCAGCAGTCCGGTGGTGCTAGCGGGGGCCGGGGAGCTGTTTTTT. It specifies CASSPVVLAGAGELFF.

The chain has TRBV27 and TRBJ2-1, with 15 positions matching TRBD2. Germline CDR1 is MNHEY and CDR2 is SMNVEV (reference sequence). The CDR3 sequence is 15 residues long. Germline trimming cut 2 bases from V and 9 bases from J; bases unmatched to any gene: 2. CDR3 sequence reads: CASSLRTSGRAEQFF. The CDR3 DNA is TGTGCCAGCAGTTTACGGACTAGCGGGAGGGCTGAGCAGTTCTTC.

The chain couples TRBV28 to TRBJ2-5; 8 bases agree with TRBD1. Germline CDR1 is MDHEN and CDR2 is SYDVKM. The J segment lost 1 base and the V segment lost 5 bases, leaving 9 bases of the junction unmatched. The CDR3 extends over 16 amino acids. CDR3: CASSPHRTGRQETQYF. The CDR3 DNA reads as TGTGCCAGCAGTCCCCACCGGACAGGGCGCCAAGAGACCCAGTACTTC.

The chain recombines TRBV5-6 with TRBJ1-6, with D tentatively TRBD1 (5 bases). The length of the CDR3 is 14 residues. In germline, CDR1 is SGHDT, CDR2 YYEEEE. The V gene lost 4 bases and the J gene lost 9 bases, with 14 bases spanning the gap. CDR3 amino acids: CASSTGTVASPLHF. CDR3 nucleotide sequence: TGTGCCAGCAGCACCGGGACGGTGGCTTCACCCCTCCACTTT.

The chain joins TRBV5-4 to TRBJ2-5; D is ambiguous. Trimming shortened V by 4 bases and J by 5 bases, and 15 bases separated the two germline ends. Germline V gene data show CDR1 as SGHNT and CDR2 as YYREEE (reference sequence). The CDR3 contains 14 residues. The CDR3 DNA reads as TGTGCCAGCAGCCCGGTAGGGCCGGTGGAGACCCAGTACTTC. Amino acid sequence: CASSPVGPVETQYF.

The chain uses TRBV19 and TRBJ1-2; D is undetermined. Germline loops: CDR1 LNHDA, CDR2 SQIVND (reference sequence). Trimming removed 1 base from V and 2 bases from J, with 8 bases in between. The CDR3 runs 14 residues. CDR3 sequence: CASSIVSGNYGYTF. CDR3 coding DNA: TGTGCCAGTAGTATAGTGTCAGGAAACTATGGCTACACCTTC.

This chain connects TRBV5-6 to TRBJ2-1; 14 nucleotides match TRBD2. J was trimmed by 9 bases and V by 5 bases; bases with no gene match: 4. The CDR3 loop spans 14 amino acids. From germline, CDR1 is SGHDT and CDR2 YYEEEE. The CDR3 spells CASRSGLAGVEQFF. Here the CDR3 DNA reads TGTGCCAGCAGGTCGGGACTAGCGGGAGTTGAGCAGTTCTTC.

This clone turned up a few times. This chain joins TRBV11-2 and TRBJ2-2; TRBD1 matches at 9 bases. After removal of 3 bases from V and 7 bases from J, the junction contained 3 bases not matched to a gene. Germline V CDR1 and CDR2: SGHAT, FQNNGV. The CDR3 covers 14 residues. The CDR3 region is CASSFYRGRGELFF. The CDR3 DNA sequence: TGTGCCAGCAGCTTCTACAGGGGGCGCGGGGAGCTGTTTTTT.

The chain employs TRBV2 and TRBJ2-5, with a weak D call TRBD2 (5 bases). The CDR3 runs 14 residues. From germline, CDR1 is SNHLY and CDR2 FYNNEI. Trimming stripped 6 bases from V and 5 bases from J, with 16 bases between. CDR3 residues: CASRTARPGETQYF. CDR3 in DNA: TGTGCCAGCAGGACGGCCCGACCGGGGGAGACCCAGTACTTC.

The V gene is TRBV10-3, the J gene TRBJ2-1, with D maybe TRBD2 (5 bases). Germline V lookup: CDR1 ENHRY, CDR2 SYGVKD. The CDR3 runs to 13 residues. V lost 1 base to trimming and J lost 9 bases, with 10 bases between them. The DNA for the CDR3 is TGTGCCATCAGTGAGTTGGAGGTCGGTGAGCAGTTCTTC. It codes for CAISELEVGEQFF.

This chain uses TRBV18 with TRBJ1-4, with 7 bases lining up with TRBD1. V gave up 3 bases and J gave up 8 bases; unmatched junction bases: 9. From germline, CDR1 is KGHSH and CDR2 LQKENI. CDR3 length: 15 residues. Here the CDR3 reads CASSPETGLVEKLFF. The DNA for the CDR3 is TGTGCCAGCTCACCCGAGACAGGGCTTGTCGAAAAACTGTTTTTT.

This clone has just one count. As DNA, the CDR3 is TGCGCCAGCAAGATGGGGTCGGATGGCTACACCTTC. It translates to CASKMGSDGYTF. V gene TRBV5-1 combines with J gene TRBJ1-2; unclear D gene. This CDR3 contains 12 residues. V was trimmed by 6 bases and J by 6 bases, leaving 12 bases between them. CDR1 and CDR2 (germline): SGHRS, YFSETQ. Full variable domain (outside the CDR3, taken from reference TRBV5-1 and TRBJ1-2): KAGVTQTPRYLIKTRGQQVTLSCSPISGHRSVSWYQQTPGQGLQFLFEYFSETQRNKGNFPGRFSGRQFSNSRSEMNVSTLELGDSALYLCASKMGSDGYTFGSGTRLTVV.